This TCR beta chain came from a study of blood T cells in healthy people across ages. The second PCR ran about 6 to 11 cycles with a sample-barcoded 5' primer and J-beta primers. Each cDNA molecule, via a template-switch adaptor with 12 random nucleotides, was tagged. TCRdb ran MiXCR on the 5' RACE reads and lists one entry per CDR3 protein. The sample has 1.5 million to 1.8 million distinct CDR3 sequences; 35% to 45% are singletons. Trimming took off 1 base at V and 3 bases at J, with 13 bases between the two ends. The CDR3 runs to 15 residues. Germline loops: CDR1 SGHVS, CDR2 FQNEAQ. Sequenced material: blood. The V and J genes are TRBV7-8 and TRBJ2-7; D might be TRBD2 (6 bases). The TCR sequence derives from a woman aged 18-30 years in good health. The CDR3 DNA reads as TGTGCCAGCAGCTTAGATGGGACTCGAAACTACGAGCAGTACTTC. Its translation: CASSLDGTRNYEQYF.